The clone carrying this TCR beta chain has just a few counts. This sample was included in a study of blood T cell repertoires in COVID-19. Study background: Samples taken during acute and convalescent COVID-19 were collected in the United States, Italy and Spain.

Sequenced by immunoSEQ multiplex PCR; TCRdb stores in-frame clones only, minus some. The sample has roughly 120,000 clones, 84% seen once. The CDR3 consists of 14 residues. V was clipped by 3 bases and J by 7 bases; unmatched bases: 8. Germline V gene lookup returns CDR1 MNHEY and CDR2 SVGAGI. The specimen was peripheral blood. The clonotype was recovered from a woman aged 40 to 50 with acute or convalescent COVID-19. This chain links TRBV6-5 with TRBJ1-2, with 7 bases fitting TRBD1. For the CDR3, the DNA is TGTGCCAGCAGTTATTTACAGGGGATTAGTGGCTACACCTTC. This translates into CASSYLQGISGYTF.